Below, 16 T cell receptor beta chains from the same sample are listed, as sequenced in a study of shared T cell receptors in the human thymus. Assay: immunoSEQ multiplex PCR; the TCRdb copy retains only in-frame clones and omits some. The table shows some 660,000 clones, with 80% to 90% occurring only once. Separately, the same data were catalogued under a study of human thymus T cells.

Sequences were obtained from thymocytes. Receptors originate from a boy less than two years old with a congenital heart defect.

V and J are TRBV2 and TRBJ1-1; the match to TRBD1 covers 7 bases. The CDR3 length is 16 residues. V trimming: 3 bases; J trimming: 1 base; junction bases outside the gene matches: 8. Germline V CDR1 and CDR2: SNHLY, FYNNEI. The CDR3 sequence: CASSDKGQNANTEAFF. As DNA, the CDR3 is TGTGCCAGCAGTGATAAGGGACAGAACGCGAACACTGAAGCTTTCTTT.

For the CDR3, the DNA is TGTGCCAGCAGCTTGACAGGGGCCGGCAATGAGCAGTTCTTC. It yields the protein CASSLTGAGNEQFF. The J gene is TRBJ2-1, the V gene TRBV5-6; 7 bases fit TRBD1. The CDR3 runs to 14 residues. The germline CDR1 and CDR2 sequences are SGHDT and YYEEEE. Trimming removed 1 base from V and 6 bases from J; junction bases left unmatched: 4.

The chain couples TRBV16 to TRBJ1-3; D is undetermined. Germline assignment: CDR1 KGHSY and CDR2 FQNENV. The V end lost 4 bases, the J end lost 2 bases, and 24 bases lay between the germline ends. The CDR3 runs 19 residues. DNA for the CDR3: TGTGCCAGCAGCCTTACCGGTACGAAGTCCCCCTCAACTGGAAACACCATATATTTT. It specifies CASSLTGTKSPSTGNTIYF.

The V call is TRBV13, the J call TRBJ1-1; D not resolved. The CDR3 runs 15 residues. Trimming removed 0 bases from V and 4 bases from J, with 12 bases in between. The germline V gene has CDR1 PRHDT and CDR2 FYEKMQ (reference sequence). The CDR3 protein is CASSLGGQDCTEAFF. As DNA, the CDR3 is TGTGCCAGCAGCTTAGGCGGGCAGGACTGCACTGAAGCTTTCTTT.

This rearrangement joins TRBV21-1 to TRBJ2-4; TRBD1, the table's D call, was not compared with the DNA. TRBV21-1 corresponds to a pseudogene. This CDR3 has 12 residues. For the CDR3, the DNA is TGTGCCAGCAGCAACCCTTGGTCAGGGGGGTACTTC. Protein product: CASSNPWSGGYF.

The chain has TRBV2 and TRBJ1-5, with TRBD1 as a possible D gene (6 bases). Trimming cost V 4 bases and J 3 bases, with 19 bases left between them. The CDR3 sequence is 17 residues long. Germline V CDR1 and CDR2: SNHLY, FYNNEI. CDR3 DNA: TGTGCCAGCAGTGTTAGGATCATCCGGGACAACAATCAGCCCCAGCATTTT. Its protein product is CASSVRIIRDNNQPQHF.

Here the CDR3 reads CASSPLRRTGGGNTIYF. The CDR3, as DNA: TGCGCCAGCAGCCCACTCCGCCGAACAGGGGGAGGAAACACCATATATTTT. This chain links TRBV5-1 with TRBJ1-3; TRBD1 aligns across 8 bases. J was trimmed by 4 bases and V by 4 bases; bases with no gene match: 13. The CDR3 is 17 residues long. The germline V gene encodes CDR1 SGHRS and CDR2 YFSETQ.

This rearrangement joins TRBV28 to TRBJ2-2, with 9 bases identical to TRBD2. J lost 4 bases, V lost 7 bases, and 7 bases had no gene match. CDR1 MDHEN and CDR2 SYDVKM come from the germline V gene. The CDR3 is made up of 15 amino acids. The chain's CDR3 is CASIAGLATTGELFF. The CDR3 DNA reads as TGTGCCAGCATCGCCGGACTAGCGACCACCGGGGAGCTGTTTTTT. The variable domain in full, completed from reference TRBV28 and TRBJ2-2, reads DVKVTQSSRYLVKRTGEKVFLECVQDMDHENMFWYRQDPGLGLRLIYFSYDVKMKEKGDIPEGYSVSREKKERFSLILESASTNQTSMYLCASIAGLATTGELFFGEGSRLTVL.

This chain uses TRBV2 with TRBJ1-1, with D tentatively TRBD1 (5 bases). The CDR3 extends over 15 amino acids. The V end was cut by 5 bases, the J end by 3 bases, with 16 bases between. The V gene's germline CDR1 is SNHLY and CDR2 FYNNEI. The CDR3 reads CASSPPPGGDTEAFF. The CDR3 nucleotides read TGTGCCAGCAGTCCCCCCCCCGGGGGAGACACTGAAGCTTTCTTT.

The CDR3 is CASSQEFGQGTQPQHF. For the CDR3, the DNA is TGCGCCAGCAGCCAAGAATTCGGGCAGGGGACTCAGCCCCAGCATTTT. V and J are TRBV4-3 and TRBJ1-5, with D perhaps matching TRBD1 (6 bases). Trimming removed 0 bases at V and 6 bases at J, with 15 bases between. Germline V CDR1 and CDR2: LGHNA, YSLEER. The CDR3 runs 16 residues.

The V call is TRBV28, the J call TRBJ2-2; D call uncertain. V was pared by 3 bases and J by 7 bases, with 12 bases between. The CDR3 has 14 residues. Germline-derived CDR1 and CDR2 are MDHEN and SYDVKM. In DNA, the CDR3 is TGTGCCAGCAGTTTGTTCGGGTCGGTCGGGGAGCTGTTTTTT. Its translation is CASSLFGSVGELFF.

DNA for the CDR3: TGTGCCAGCAGCTCGGAGTTAAACTCCTCCTACGAGCAGTACTTC. It yields the protein CASSSELNSSYEQYF. The chain links TRBV5-4 to TRBJ2-7; D not certain. Germline CDR1 reads SGHNT; CDR2 reads YYREEE (reference sequence). V dropped 3 bases and J dropped 0 bases, with 13 bases sitting between them. The CDR3 is 15 residues long.

The chain links TRBV11-2 to TRBJ1-4; D ambiguous. V was clipped by 3 bases and J by 1 base, with 6 bases between them. CDR3 length: 14 amino acids. Germline V gene data show CDR1 as SGHAT and CDR2 as FQNNGV. The DNA of the CDR3 is TGTGCCAGCAGCTTGCCAGGAACTAATGAAAAACTGTTTTTT. Protein sequence: CASSLPGTNEKLFF.

The chain combines TRBV7-9 with TRBJ1-2; D unresolved. This CDR3 is built from 16 residues. The germline gives CDR1 SEHNR, CDR2 FQNEAQ (reference sequence). Deletions cut 5 bases from V and 0 bases from J, with 16 bases between. Written as DNA, the CDR3 is TGTGCCAGCAGCCTAATAGCGCGGATCACTAACTATGGCTACACCTTC. Translating gives CASSLIARITNYGYTF.

Here the CDR3 DNA reads TGTGCAAGTCGCTTCTGGACAGGGGTCAATCAGCCCCAGCATTTT. It codes for CASRFWTGVNQPQHF. The chain recombines TRBV12-2 with TRBJ1-5; the table's D gene call, TRBD1, was not cross checked with the DNA. TRBV12-2 is a documented pseudogene. The CDR3 length is 15 residues.

Only one count was recorded for this clone. The chain is built from TRBV27 and TRBJ2-5; maybe TRBD1 (6 bases). Germline CDR1 MNHEY, CDR2 SMNVEV (reference sequence). Between the trimmed V and J ends, which lost 5 bases and 11 bases, there was a span of 18 bases. CDR3 size: 13 residues. The CDR3 nucleotides read TGTGCCAGCAGTCCGGACAGCTACGGTGAGCAGTACTTC. Translating gives CASSPDSYGEQYF.